The source of this TCR beta chain is a study of Ad26.COV2.S vaccination and SARS-CoV-2 variants. Study context: The donor participated in the COV1001 trial, in its Ad26.COV2.S arm. Once, or twice with 56 days between doses, Ad26.COV2.S was given intramuscularly.

Points on this clone: Its antigen is still unknown.

Study-level findings and limits: CD8+ and CD4+ T cells specific for spike reportedly responded with substantial breadth after vaccination.

Between the trimmed V and J ends, which lost 5 bases and 4 bases, there was a span of 21 bases. In germline, CDR1 is SGHTA, CDR2 FQGNSA. The CDR3 has 16 residues. Treatment noted: roughly 20 received Ad26.COV2.S at low or high dose, single or two shots; about 5 received placebo; per-sample allocation not given. The samples were gathered on day 63 after the first injection of vaccine or placebo. Some clones are missing from TCRdb's copy, which holds only in-frame ones; the method was immunoSEQ multiplex PCR. The sample lists fewer than 400,000 clones; around four fifths were seen once. The V call is TRBV7-2, the J call TRBJ2-7, with D possibly being TRBD1 (9 bases). The sequencing here drew on peripheral blood, taken in a trial of Ad26.COV2.S vaccine versus placebo. The TCR comes from a person aged 18-60 years who received the Ad26.COV2.S COVID-19 vaccine or a placebo. CDR3 DNA: TGTGCCAGCAGCCCTGATGGCGGGGGGACAGGGTACGAGCAGTACTTC. Translation gives CASSPDGGGTGYEQYF.